Listed below are T cell receptor beta chains from one sample, sequenced in a study of cytomegalovirus exposure and HLA in healthy donors. Here immunoSEQ multiplex PCR was the method, and the copy in TCRdb shows in-frame clones only, minus some. Of 200,000 to 250,000 clones in the sample, around four fifths were seen once. Sequenced input: PBMCs. The receptors originated from a male donor in good health and CMV-seronegative. Each CDR3 is given with its conserved first and last residue. The order of the fields is J gene, D gene, clone size, V gene, CDR3 protein, CDR3 DNA. D genes are given only for firm matches. For some rows the clone size is stated as once, few or many, or as a class when expanded; others skip it.

>TRBJ2-7|TRBD1|NA|TRBV29-1
CSVGRTGLIYEQYF
TGCAGCGTGGGTAGGACAGGGTTGATCTACGAGCAGTACTTC
>TRBJ1-5|TRBD1|NA|TRBV9
CASSVAGDRDQPQHF
TGTGCCAGCAGCGTAGCCGGAGACAGGGATCAGCCCCAGCATTTT
>TRBJ2-5|NA|NA|TRBV6-1
CASSEDSLRQETQYF
TGTGCCAGCAGTGAGGACAGTCTCCGCCAAGAGACCCAGTACTTC
>TRBJ2-3|TRBD2|NA|TRBV4-2
CASSQDRGSSSGSYTQYF
TGTGCCAGCAGCCAAGATCGGGGGAGTTCTAGCGGGAGTTATACGCAGTATTTT
>TRBJ2-1|NA|NA|TRBV10-3
CAISDDSTYNEQFF
TGTGCCATCAGCGACGACAGTACCTACAATGAGCAGTTCTTC
>TRBJ1-1|NA|few|TRBV5-6
CASSSVGGLNTEAFF
TGTGCCAGCAGTTCCGTCGGGGGGTTGAACACTGAAGCTTTCTTT
>TRBJ2-7|TRBD1|NA|TRBV10-2
CASSELDRVDEQYF
TGCGCCAGCAGTGAGCTGGACAGGGTCGACGAGCAGTACTTC
>TRBJ2-4|TRBD1|few|TRBV7-2
CASSQGQGRNIQYF
TGTGCCAGCAGCCAGGGACAGGGGAGGAACATTCAGTACTTC
>TRBJ1-6|NA|NA|TRBV6-6
CASSYLQGRSPLHF
TGTGCCAGCAGTTACCTACAGGGAAGATCACCCCTCCACTTT
>TRBJ2-7|TRBD2|NA|TRBV11-2
CASSLELAGGYEQYF
TGTGCCAGCAGCTTAGAACTAGCGGGAGGCTACGAGCAGTACTTC
>TRBJ1-1|TRBD1|few|TRBV5-1
CASSLDVGQGEAFF
TGCGCCAGCAGCTTGGACGTGGGACAGGGTGAAGCTTTCTTT
>TRBJ1-6|TRBD1|NA|TRBV5-6
CASSSAVDPTGGGSPLHF
TGTGCCAGCAGCTCCGCCGTAGATCCAACAGGGGGGGGATCACCCCTCCACTTT
>TRBJ2-3|TRBD2|NA|TRBV10-3
CAISAGLAGADTQYF
TGTGCCATCAGTGCAGGACTAGCGGGAGCAGATACGCAGTATTTT
>TRBJ2-3|NA|few|TRBV6-5
CASSPRLGGPDTQYF
TGTGCCAGCAGTCCCCGTCTTGGTGGGCCAGATACGCAGTATTTT
>TRBJ2-3|NA|NA|TRBV14
CASSPRGRTDTQYF
TGTGCCAGCAGCCCCAGGGGTCGCACAGATACGCAGTATTTT
>TRBJ1-5|TRBD1|NA|TRBV23-1
CASSPHRDREPYSNQPQHF
TGCGCCAGCAGTCCACACCGGGACAGGGAACCTTATAGCAATCAGCCCCAGCATTTT
>TRBJ2-1|TRBD2|NA|TRBV28
CASTADGTSGSEQFF
TGTGCCAGTACAGCAGACGGGACTAGCGGGAGTGAGCAGTTCTTC
>TRBJ2-5|TRBD2|NA|TRBV7-6
CASSTSGSTWAETQYF
TGTGCCAGCAGCACTAGCGGGAGTACATGGGCAGAGACCCAGTACTTC
>TRBJ1-2|NA|NA|TRBV6-6
CASSARDSVYGYTF
TGTGCCAGCAGTGCCCGGGACTCTGTCTATGGCTACACCTTC
>TRBJ2-5|NA|NA|TRBV7-8
CASSVSGTQQETQYF
TGTGCCAGCAGCGTATCCGGGACACAACAAGAGACCCAGTACTTC
>TRBJ2-5|NA|NA|TRBV5-1
CASSLDPGEETQYF
TGCGCCAGCAGCTTGGACCCGGGAGAAGAGACCCAGTACTTC
>TRBJ2-1|TRBD1|NA|TRBV10-3
CAISEGQGDNEQFF
TGTGCCATCAGTGAGGGGCAGGGGGACAATGAGCAGTTCTTC
>TRBJ2-6|NA|NA|TRBV7-2
CASSLSSAGANVLTF
TGTGCCAGCAGCTTATCTTCAGCTGGGGCCAACGTCCTGACTTTC
>TRBJ2-2|NA|NA|TRBV6-4
CASSDSSTGELFF
TGTGCCAGCAGTGACTCGAGCACCGGGGAGCTGTTTTTT
>TRBJ1-6|NA|NA|TRBV7-6
CASSRSGGSGSPLHF
TGTGCCAGCAGCCGCTCTGGGGGGAGCGGTTCACCCCTCCACTTT
>TRBJ2-7|TRBD1|NA|TRBV5-1
CASSPGRGSSYEQYF
TGCGCCAGCAGCCCCGGCAGGGGGTCCTCCTACGAGCAGTACTTC
>TRBJ2-1|NA|NA|TRBV4-1
CASSQVLELYNEQFF
TGCGCCAGCAGCCAAGTACTAGAACTTTACAATGAGCAGTTCTTC
>TRBJ1-2|TRBD1|NA|TRBV20-1
CSARQGSGYTF
TGCAGTGCAAGACAGGGATCCGGCTACACCTTC
>TRBJ2-1|TRBD2|once|TRBV7-9
CSSSITSGYNEQFF
TGTTCCAGCAGCATTACTAGCGGGTACAATGAGCAGTTCTTC
>TRBJ2-3|TRBD2|NA|TRBV19
CASSLAGGRRDTQYF
TGTGCCAGTAGTCTAGCGGGAGGGCGAAGAGATACGCAGTATTTT
>TRBJ2-7|TRBD2|NA|TRBV9
CASSVGAVAGAYEQYF
TGTGCCAGCAGCGTAGGGGCGGTAGCGGGGGCCTACGAGCAGTACTTC
>TRBJ2-3|NA|NA|TRBV5-4
CASSRTSTDTQYF
TGTGCCAGCAGCCGGACAAGCACAGATACGCAGTATTTT
>TRBJ2-1|TRBD2|NA|TRBV5-1
CASSLRGTSGSNEQFF
TGCGCCAGCAGCCTACGTGGGACTAGCGGGAGCAATGAGCAGTTCTTC
>TRBJ2-5|NA|NA|TRBV19
CASSSHRFQETQYF
TGTGCCAGTAGTTCCCACAGGTTCCAAGAGACCCAGTACTTC
>TRBJ2-5|NA|NA|TRBV25-1
CASSELVQGLYF
TGTGCCAGCAGTGAATTGGTGCAGGGGCTTTACTTC
>TRBJ2-1|NA|NA|TRBV27
CASRAGSSYNEQFF
TGTGCCAGCAGGGCGGGAAGCTCCTACAATGAGCAGTTCTTC
>TRBJ1-1|TRBD1|few|TRBV4-1
CASSREGQVVVTEAFF
TGCGCCAGCAGCCGGGAGGGACAGGTGGTCGTCACTGAAGCTTTCTTT
>TRBJ1-1|TRBD1|NA|TRBV7-9
CASSRDLDRGARAFF
TGTGCCAGCAGCCGGGACCTGGACAGGGGAGCTCGAGCTTTCTTT
>TRBJ1-3|NA|NA|TRBV18
CASSPLRDNKGNTIYF
TGTGCCAGCTCACCGCTTCGGGACAATAAAGGAAACACCATATATTTT
>TRBJ1-3|TRBD1|NA|TRBV27
CASSLTGVSSGNTIYF
TGTGCCAGCAGTTTAACAGGGGTGAGCTCTGGAAACACCATATATTTT
>TRBJ1-5|TRBD1|NA|TRBV5-4
CASSLGTGVDQPQHF
TGTGCCAGCAGCCTAGGGACAGGGGTCGATCAGCCCCAGCATTTT
>TRBJ2-7|NA|NA|TRBV19
CASSIGGHPANEQYF
TGTGCCAGTAGTATAGGCGGCCACCCTGCGAACGAGCAGTACTTC
>TRBJ2-2|TRBD2|once|TRBV7-3
CASSLNPGGGELFF
TGTGCCAGCAGCTTAAACCCGGGAGGCGGGGAGCTGTTTTTT
>TRBJ2-3|TRBD2|once|TRBV4-1
CASSQDGAGGTKDTQYF
TGCGCCAGCAGCCAAGATGGCGCGGGAGGGACAAAAGATACGCAGTATTTT
>TRBJ2-7|TRBD2|NA|TRBV30
CAWSVLGGVYEQYF
TGTGCCTGGAGTGTACTCGGGGGGGTCTACGAGCAGTACTTC
>TRBJ2-7|NA|once|TRBV27
CASSLSTHYEQYF
TGTGCCAGCAGTTTATCTACCCACTACGAGCAGTACTTC
>TRBJ1-1|NA|few|TRBV13
CASSLGGRSDTEAFF
TGTGCCAGCAGCTTAGGGGGGCGGTCCGACACTGAAGCTTTCTTT
>TRBJ2-3|NA|NA|TRBV2
CASSELSDTQYF
TGTGCCAGCAGTGAACTCAGCGACACGCAGTATTTT
>TRBJ2-1|TRBD2|NA|TRBV11-2
CASSLEFEINAGGNNEQFF
TGTGCCAGCAGCTTAGAGTTTGAAATTAACGCGGGAGGCAACAATGAGCAGTTCTTC
>TRBJ1-2|TRBD1|NA|TRBV2
CASSEDRGINYGYTF
TGTGCCAGCAGTGAAGACAGGGGGATTAACTATGGCTACACCTTC
>TRBJ1-1|NA|NA|TRBV10-3
CAISESKGALPTEAFF
TGTGCCATCAGTGAGTCGAAAGGGGCCTTGCCGACTGAAGCTTTCTTT
>TRBJ1-4|NA|NA|TRBV2
CASRTGDATNEKLFF
TGTGCCAGCAGGACAGGAGACGCAACTAATGAAAAACTGTTTTTT
>TRBJ1-1|TRBD1|once|TRBV2
CASSERTGVGEAFF
TGTGCCAGCAGTGAGAGGACAGGGGTGGGTGAAGCTTTCTTT
>TRBJ2-3|NA|NA|TRBV18
CASSKGQLGADTQYF
TGTGCCAGCTCAAAGGGACAATTGGGGGCAGATACGCAGTATTTT